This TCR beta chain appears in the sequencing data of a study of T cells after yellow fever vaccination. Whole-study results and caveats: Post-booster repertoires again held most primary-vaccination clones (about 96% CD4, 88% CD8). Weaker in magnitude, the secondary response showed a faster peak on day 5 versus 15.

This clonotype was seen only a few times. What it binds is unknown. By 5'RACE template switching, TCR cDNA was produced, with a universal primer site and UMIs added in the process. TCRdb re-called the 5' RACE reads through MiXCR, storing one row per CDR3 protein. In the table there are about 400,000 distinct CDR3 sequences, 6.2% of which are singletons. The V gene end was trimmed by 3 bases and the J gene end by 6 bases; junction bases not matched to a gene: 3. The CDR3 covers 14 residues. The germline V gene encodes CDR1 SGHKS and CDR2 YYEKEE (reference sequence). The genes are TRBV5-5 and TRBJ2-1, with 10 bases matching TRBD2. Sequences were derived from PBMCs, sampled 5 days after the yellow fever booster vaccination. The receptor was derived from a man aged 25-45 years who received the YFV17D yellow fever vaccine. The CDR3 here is CASSSLAGSNEQFF. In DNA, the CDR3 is TGTGCCAGCAGCTCACTAGCGGGAAGCAATGAGCAGTTCTTC. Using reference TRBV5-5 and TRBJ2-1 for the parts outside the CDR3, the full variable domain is DAGVTQSPTHLIKTRGQQVTLRCSPISGHKSVSWYQQVLGQGPQFIFQYYEKEERGRGNFPDRFSARQFPNYSSELNVNALLLGDSALYLCASSSLAGSNEQFFGPGTRLTVL.